The clone carrying this TCR beta chain was counted only a few times. Its antigen is not known. This entry belongs to a study of T cells in Graves' hyperthyroidism and ophthalmopathy. Study at large: The initial diagnosis was the point when peripheral blood was collected, ahead of any treatment.

The study based diagnoses on clinical symptoms, serum thyroxine and TRAb, thyroid ultrasound and orbital computed tomography. The source material, RNA transcripts, was used to amplify TCR beta CDR3 regions. During a first-round RT-PCR of the TCR CDR3, the HTBI primer set was used. Using its own MiXCR run on the multiplex PCR reads, TCRdb lists one record per CDR3 protein. The data show about 290,000 distinct CDR3 sequences, approximately 12% seen once. Study results and limitations: By a 13 V-J model, ophthalmopathy was set apart from stable hyperthyroidism.

The receptor comes from a woman in her twenties or thirties with Graves' hyperthyroidism that later progressed to Graves' ophthalmopathy. The sequenced sample consisted of blood.

As DNA, the CDR3 is TGTGCCAGCAGCCAAGCCCGGGACGATCGTTCGGAGACCCAGTACTTC. This sequence encodes CASSQARDDRSETQYF. The rearrangement uses TRBV4-2 and TRBJ2-5; either TRBD1 or TRBD2 may fit D (5 bases each). The V gene's germline CDR1 is LGHNA and CDR2 YNFKEQ. V was shortened by 1 base and J by 5 bases, with 17 bases between the two germline ends. The CDR3 sequence is 16 residues long.